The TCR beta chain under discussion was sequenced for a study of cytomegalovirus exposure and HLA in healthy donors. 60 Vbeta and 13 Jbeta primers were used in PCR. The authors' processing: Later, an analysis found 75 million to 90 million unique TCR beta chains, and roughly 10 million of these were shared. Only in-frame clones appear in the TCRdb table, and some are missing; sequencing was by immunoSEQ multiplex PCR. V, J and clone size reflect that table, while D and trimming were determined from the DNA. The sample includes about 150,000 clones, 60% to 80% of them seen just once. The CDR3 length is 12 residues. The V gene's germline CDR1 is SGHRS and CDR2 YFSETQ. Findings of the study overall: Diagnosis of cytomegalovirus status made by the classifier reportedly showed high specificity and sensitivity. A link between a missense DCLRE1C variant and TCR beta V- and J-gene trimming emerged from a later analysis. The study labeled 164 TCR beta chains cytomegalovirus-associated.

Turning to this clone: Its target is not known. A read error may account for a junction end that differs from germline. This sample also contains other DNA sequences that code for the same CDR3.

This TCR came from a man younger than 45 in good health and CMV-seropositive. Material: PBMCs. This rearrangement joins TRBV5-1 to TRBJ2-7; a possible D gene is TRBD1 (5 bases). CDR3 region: CASSLTVYEQYF. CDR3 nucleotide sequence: TGTGCCAGCAGCTTGACAGTCTACGAGCAGTACTTC.